This TCR beta chain was recorded in a study of cytomegalovirus exposure and HLA in healthy donors. Broader study findings: In a later analysis, donors in an Asian-associated ancestry cluster reportedly had fewer N-insertions in productive TCRs than the cohort mean. Analysis was carried out at a later point, and it linked a missense DCLRE1C variant to TCR beta V- and J-gene trimming.

PCR involved 60 Vbeta and 13 Jbeta primers. Some clones are missing from TCRdb's copy, which holds only in-frame ones; the method was immunoSEQ multiplex PCR. The repertoire holds roughly 130,000 clones, roughly 82% seen once, with roughly 12% in the top ten. After removal of 9 bases from V and 9 bases from J, the junction contained 4 bases not matched to a gene. Germline V gene lookup returns CDR1 LNHDA and CDR2 SQIVND (reference sequence). This CDR3 contains 11 residues. A note on this clone: Its antigen remains unknown.

The sequence was collected from a male donor in good health and CMV-seropositive. The source material was PBMCs. The chain carries TRBV19 and TRBJ2-1, with 8 nucleotides matching TRBD2. The CDR3 nucleotides read TGTGCCAGCGCCGGGGGGGTTGAGCAGTTCTTC. Amino acids: CASAGGVEQFF. Drawing the rest from reference TRBV19 and TRBJ2-1, the complete variable domain is DGGITQSPKYLFRKEGQNVTLSCEQNLNHDAMYWYRQDPGQGLRLIYYSQIVNDFQKGDIAEGYSVSREKKESFPLTVTSAQKNPTAFYLCASAGGVEQFFGPGTRLTVL.